The clone carrying this T cell receptor (beta chain) was seen more than once but under ten times. The study ran its PCR with 60 Vbeta and 13 Jbeta primers. TCRdb's copy holds only in-frame clones and misses some; the assay was immunoSEQ multiplex PCR. The data hold some 190,000 clones, with about three quarters observed a single time. This entry comes from a study of cytomegalovirus exposure and HLA in healthy donors. The CDR3 spans 13 residues. Trimming cost V 9 bases and J 0 bases, with 11 bases left between them. Germline loops: CDR1 SNHLY, CDR2 FYNNEI. The source of this sequence is a man younger than 35 in good health and CMV-seronegative. The sequenced sample was PBMCs. The chain recombines TRBV2 with TRBJ1-1; D might be TRBD1 (5 bases). CDR3 amino acids: CARAGPMNTEAFF. CDR3 bases: TGTGCCAGGGCAGGGCCCATGAACACTGAAGCTTTCTTT.